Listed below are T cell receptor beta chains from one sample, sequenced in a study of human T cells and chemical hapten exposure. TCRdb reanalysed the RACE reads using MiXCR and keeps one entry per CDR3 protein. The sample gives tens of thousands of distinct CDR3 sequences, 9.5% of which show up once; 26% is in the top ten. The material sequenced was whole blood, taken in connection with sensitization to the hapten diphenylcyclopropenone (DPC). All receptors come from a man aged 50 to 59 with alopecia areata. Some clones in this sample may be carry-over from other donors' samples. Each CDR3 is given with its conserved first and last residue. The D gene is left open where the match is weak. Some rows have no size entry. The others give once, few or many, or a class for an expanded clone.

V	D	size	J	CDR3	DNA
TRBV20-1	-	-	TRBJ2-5	CSARGESRTQYF	TGCAGTGCTAGAGGCGAGTCTAGGACCCAGTACTTC
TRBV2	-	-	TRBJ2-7	CASSLYGGREQYF	TGTGCCAGCAGTCTGTACGGGGGAAGGGAGCAGTACTTC
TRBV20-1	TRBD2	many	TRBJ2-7	CSASGGRNYEQYF	TGCAGTGCTAGCGGCGGGAGAAACTACGAGCAGTACTTC
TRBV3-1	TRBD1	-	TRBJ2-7	CASRGQGATTSYEQYF	TGTGCCAGCCGGGGACAGGGGGCAACCACCTCCTACGAGCAGTACTTC
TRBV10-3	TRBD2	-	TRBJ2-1	CAISEPRLAGVLEQFF	TGTGCCATCAGTGAGCCGAGACTAGCGGGAGTGCTTGAGCAGTTCTTC
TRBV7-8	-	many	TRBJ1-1	CASRLRSGGNTEAFF	TGTGCCAGCAGACTTCGAAGCGGGGGAAACACTGAAGCTTTCTTT
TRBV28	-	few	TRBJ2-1	CASSLTGRGARNEQFF	TGTGCCAGCAGTTTAACAGGTCGGGGGGCGCGGAATGAGCAGTTCTTC
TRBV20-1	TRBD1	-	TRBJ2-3	CSAPRQGATDTQYF	TGCAGTGCTCCACGACAGGGGGCAACAGATACGCAGTATTTT
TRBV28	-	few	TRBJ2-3	CASSTPATDTQYF	TGTGCCAGCAGTACCCCGGCCACAGATACGCAGTATTTT
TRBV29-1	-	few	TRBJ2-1	CSVEPGNEQFF	TGCAGCGTTGAACCGGGTAATGAGCAGTTCTTC
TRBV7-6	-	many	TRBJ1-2	CASSLYGGYGYTF	TGTGCCAGCAGCTTATACGGGGGTTATGGCTACACCTTC
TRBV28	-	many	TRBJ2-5	CASSLGRVETQYF	TGTGCCAGCAGTTTGGGACGCGTTGAGACCCAGTACTTC
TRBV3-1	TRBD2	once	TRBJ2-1	CAISLLAGFYNEQFF	TGTGCCATCAGCCTACTAGCGGGGTTCTACAATGAGCAGTTCTTC
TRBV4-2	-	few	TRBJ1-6	CASGTREDSPLHF	TGTGCCAGCGGGACCAGGGAGGATTCACCCCTCCACTTT
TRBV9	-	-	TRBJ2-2	CASSFRDIATGELFF	TGTGCCAGCAGCTTCCGGGACATAGCCACCGGGGAGCTGTTTTTT
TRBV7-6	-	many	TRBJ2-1	CASSPFEDEQFF	TGTGCCAGCAGCCCATTCGAGGATGAGCAGTTCTTC
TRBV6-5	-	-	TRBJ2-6	CASSSQQISGANVLTF	TGTGCCAGCAGTTCGCAGCAAATCTCTGGGGCCAACGTCCTGACTTTC
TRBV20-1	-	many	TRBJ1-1	CSARGDTEAFF	TGCAGTGCTAGAGGGGACACTGAAGCTTTCTTT
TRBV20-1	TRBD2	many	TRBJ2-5	CSASPLLAGGQETQYF	TGCAGTGCGTCCCCCCTTCTCGCGGGAGGGCAAGAGACCCAGTACTTC
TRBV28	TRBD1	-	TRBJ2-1	CASTRQGNNEQFF	TGTGCCAGCACCCGACAGGGGAACAATGAGCAGTTCTTC
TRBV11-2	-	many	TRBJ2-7	CASSLEGIRSYEQYF	TGTGCCAGCAGCTTAGAGGGCATCCGTTCCTACGAGCAGTACTTC
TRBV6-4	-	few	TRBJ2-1	CASSQTGSSYNEQFF	TGTGCCAGCAGTCAAACAGGGAGCTCCTACAATGAGCAGTTCTTC
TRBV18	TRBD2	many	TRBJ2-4	CASSPPPGGTAKNIQYF	TGTGCCAGCTCACCACCGCCCGGGGGGACGGCCAAAAACATTCAGTACTTC
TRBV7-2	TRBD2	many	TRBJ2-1	CASSLSGRVEQFF	TGTGCCAGCAGCCTTAGCGGGAGGGTTGAGCAGTTCTTC
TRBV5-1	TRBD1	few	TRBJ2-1	CASSLEQGRNEQFF	TGCGCCAGCAGCTTGGAACAGGGGAGAAATGAGCAGTTCTTC
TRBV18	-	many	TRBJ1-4	CASSPNNEKLFF	TGTGCCAGCTCTCCCAATAATGAAAAACTGTTTTTT
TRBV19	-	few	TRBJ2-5	CASSSRPSGETQYF	TGTGCCAGTAGTTCCCGCCCCTCTGGAGAGACCCAGTACTTC
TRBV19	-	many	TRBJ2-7	CASSPQVRGYTYEQYF	TGTGCCAGTAGCCCTCAAGTGAGAGGGTATACCTACGAGCAGTACTTC
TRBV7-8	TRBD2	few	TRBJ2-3	CASSLGLAGASSTDTQYF	TGTGCCAGCAGCTTAGGACTAGCGGGAGCGTCAAGCACAGATACGCAGTATTTT
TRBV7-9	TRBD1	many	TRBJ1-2	CASSLGQNYGYTF	TGTGCCAGCAGCCTGGGACAGAACTATGGCTACACCTTC
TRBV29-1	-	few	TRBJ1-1	CSALRTVEAFF	TGCAGCGCACTTAGGACAGTCGAAGCTTTCTTT
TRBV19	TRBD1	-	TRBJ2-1	CASSDRGRGPEQFF	TGTGCCAGTAGTGACAGGGGCCGGGGCCCTGAGCAGTTCTTC
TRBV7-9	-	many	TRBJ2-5	CASSPRERTTKETQYF	TGTGCCAGCAGCCCCCGAGAGAGGACTACCAAAGAGACCCAGTACTTC
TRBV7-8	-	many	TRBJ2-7	CASSLVGSSYEQYF	TGTGCCAGCAGCTTAGTTGGCAGCTCCTACGAGCAGTACTTC
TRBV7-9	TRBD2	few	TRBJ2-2	CASRTSGSNGGELFF	TGTGCCAGCCGGACTAGCGGGAGTAATGGCGGGGAGCTGTTTTTT
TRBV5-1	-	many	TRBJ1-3	CASSKTDSSSGNTIYF	TGCGCCAGCAGCAAGACAGATTCGAGCTCTGGAAACACCATATATTTT
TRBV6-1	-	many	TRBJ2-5	CASSRPTVGETQYF	TGTGCCAGCAGCCGACCGACAGTTGGGGAGACCCAGTACTTC